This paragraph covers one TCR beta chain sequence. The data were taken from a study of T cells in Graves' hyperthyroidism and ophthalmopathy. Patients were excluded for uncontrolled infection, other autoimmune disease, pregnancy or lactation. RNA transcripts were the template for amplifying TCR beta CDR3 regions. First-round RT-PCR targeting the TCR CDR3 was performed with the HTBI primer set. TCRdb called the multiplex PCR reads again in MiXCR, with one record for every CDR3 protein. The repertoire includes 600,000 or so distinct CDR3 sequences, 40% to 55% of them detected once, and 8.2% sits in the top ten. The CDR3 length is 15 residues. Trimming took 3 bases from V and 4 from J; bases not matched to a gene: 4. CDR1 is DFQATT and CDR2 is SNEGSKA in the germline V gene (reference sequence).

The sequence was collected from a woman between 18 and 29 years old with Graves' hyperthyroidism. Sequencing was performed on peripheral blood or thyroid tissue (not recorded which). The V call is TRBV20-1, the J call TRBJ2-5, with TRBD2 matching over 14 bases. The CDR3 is CSASRLAGGGETQYF. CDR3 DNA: TGCAGTGCTAGCCGACTAGCGGGAGGGGGAGAGACCCAGTACTTC.